This T cell receptor beta chain was documented in a study of cytomegalovirus exposure and HLA in healthy donors. Whole-study context: Of the donors genotyped, 398 in all, about 81% fell in the Caucasian-associated ancestry cluster. Regarding the study as a whole: Indistinguishable V segments such as TRBV6-2 and TRBV6-3 were excluded. Later on, an analysis tied approximately 15,000 TCR beta sequences to HLA alleles at 0.05 false discovery rate.

A multiplex PCR was run with 60 Vbeta primers and 13 Jbeta primers. Using immunoSEQ multiplex PCR, the repertoire was profiled, and TCRdb retains in-frame clones only, with some absent. The sample has over 150,000 clones, roughly 76% seen once. Trimming removed 0 bases at V and 4 bases at J, with 10 bases between. This CDR3 is 14 amino acids long. Per the germline V gene, CDR1 is SGHRS and CDR2 is YFSETQ. Note on this clone: The antigen remains unidentified. The same CDR3 is also encoded by other DNA sequences in this sample.

Sequencing was performed on PBMCs. The clonotype was recovered from a woman aged 45-59 years in good health and CMV-seronegative. This chain uses TRBV5-1 with TRBJ2-5, with D possibly matching TRBD2 (6 bases). CDR3 DNA: TGCGCCAGCAGCTTGGAGGCGGGGTTAGAGACCCAGTACTTC. Protein: CASSLEAGLETQYF. Based on the CDR3 plus reference TRBV5-1 and TRBJ2-5, the full variable domain is KAGVTQTPRYLIKTRGQQVTLSCSPISGHRSVSWYQQTPGQGLQFLFEYFSETQRNKGNFPGRFSGRQFSNSRSEMNVSTLELGDSALYLCASSLEAGLETQYFGPGTRLLVL.